A selection of T cell receptor beta chains follows, all from one sample in a study of cytomegalovirus exposure and HLA in healthy donors. Sequencing was performed with immunoSEQ multiplex PCR; in TCRdb, only in-frame clones are kept and a portion is missing. This table holds roughly 180,000 clones, 80% to 85% found once. The sequenced sample was PBMCs. The receptors come from a boy between 2 and 10 years old in good health and CMV-seronegative. The CDR3 runs from the conserved cysteine through the conserved F or W. Each record gives: clone size, J gene, V gene, D gene, CDR3 protein, CDR3 DNA. A D gene is named only where the DNA matches it firmly. Rows give clone size only sometimes, using once, few, many, or a class for an expanded clone.

>-|TRBJ2-7|TRBV30|TRBD2
CAWNAGVSSYEQYF
TGTGCCTGGAATGCGGGAGTTAGCTCCTACGAGCAGTACTTC
>-|TRBJ2-2|TRBV6-1|TRBD1
CASSEQGAVHAGELFF
TGTGCCAGCAGTGAACAGGGGGCTGTACACGCCGGGGAGCTGTTTTTT
>-|TRBJ1-5|TRBV27|TRBD1
CASSLGCGTGGLARQPQHF
TGTGCCAGCAGTTTAGGGTGTGGGACAGGGGGATTAGCGCGACAGCCCCAGCATTTT
>-|TRBJ2-5|TRBV6-5|-
CASSHQETQYF
TGTGCCAGCAGTCATCAAGAGACCCAGTACTTC
>-|TRBJ1-1|TRBV11-2|-
CASSLGGGAEAFF
TGTGCCAGCAGCTTAGGGGGCGGAGCTGAAGCTTTCTTT
>-|TRBJ1-5|TRBV30|-
CAWSPGQGQPQHF
TGTGCCTGGAGCCCCGGGCAGGGTCAGCCCCAGCATTTT
>few|TRBJ2-7|TRBV6-5|TRBD2
CASSYGGWREGNEQYF
TGTGCCAGCAGTTACGGGGGTTGGCGGGAGGGTAACGAGCAGTACTTC
>few|TRBJ1-2|TRBV15|-
CATSRDGASYGYTF
TGTGCCACCAGCAGAGATGGGGCGAGCTATGGCTACACCTTC
>-|TRBJ1-4|TRBV14|TRBD1
CASSQDLPDRGPTFNEKLFF
TGTGCCAGCAGCCAAGATCTGCCCGACAGGGGGCCTACCTTTAATGAAAAACTGTTTTTT
>once|TRBJ2-7|TRBV6-6|TRBD1
CASSYSPDRDHEQYF
TGTGCCAGCAGTTACTCTCCGGACAGGGACCACGAGCAGTACTTC
>-|TRBJ1-6|TRBV9|TRBD1
CASSPVTGEGSPLHF
TGTGCCAGCAGCCCGGTGACAGGGGAGGGTTCACCCCTCCACTTT
>-|TRBJ2-2|TRBV29-1|TRBD1
CSVGPTGSTGELFF
TGCAGCGTTGGTCCGACAGGGAGCACCGGGGAGCTGTTTTTT
>-|TRBJ2-3|TRBV7-9|-
CASSLGTAQGTQYF
TGTGCCAGCAGCTTAGGGACAGCCCAGGGTACGCAGTATTTT
>-|TRBJ2-2|TRBV4-2|TRBD2
CASSQVRLAGGNTGELFF
TGTGCCAGCAGCCAAGTCCGCCTAGCGGGGGGGAACACCGGGGAGCTGTTTTTT
>-|TRBJ1-2|TRBV5-1|-
CASSLTGYIGYTF
TGCGCCAGCAGCTTGACAGGGTACATTGGCTACACCTTC
>-|TRBJ2-5|TRBV30|-
CAWSAPRGAETQYF
TGTGCCTGGAGTGCACCAAGGGGCGCGGAGACCCAGTACTTC